The T cell receptor beta chain under discussion was sequenced for a study of identical twins. General study findings and limits: Beta out-of-frame sequences displayed a weaker excess of sharing between twins.

This clonotype was recorded a few times. Its specificity is not known. A single record per CDR3 protein comes from TCRdb applying MiXCR to the 5' RACE reads. The sample carries 1.5 million to 2 million distinct CDR3 sequences, around a third recorded once. From germline, CDR1 is SQVTM and CDR2 ANQGSEA. Trimming left V 1 base short and J 0 bases short, with 4 bases between. The CDR3 runs to 14 residues. The V call is TRBV29-1, the J call TRBJ2-6; the D is unclear. This TCR was sampled from a newborn girl in good health. Sequenced sample: cord blood. CDR3 in amino acids: CSVEVPSGANVLTF. The CDR3 DNA follows: TGCAGCGTTGAAGTCCCCTCTGGGGCCAACGTCCTGACTTTC.